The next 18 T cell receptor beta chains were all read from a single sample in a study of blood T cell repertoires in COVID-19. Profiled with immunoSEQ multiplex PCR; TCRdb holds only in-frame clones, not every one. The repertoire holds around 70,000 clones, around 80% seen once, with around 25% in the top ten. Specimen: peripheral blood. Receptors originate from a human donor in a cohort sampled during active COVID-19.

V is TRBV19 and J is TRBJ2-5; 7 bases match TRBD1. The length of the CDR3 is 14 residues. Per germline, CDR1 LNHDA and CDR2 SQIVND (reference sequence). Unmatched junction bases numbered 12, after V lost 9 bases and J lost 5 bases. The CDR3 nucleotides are TGTGCCAGCAGCCCAGGGGGAACAGTTGAGACCCAGTACTTC. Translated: CASSPGGTVETQYF.

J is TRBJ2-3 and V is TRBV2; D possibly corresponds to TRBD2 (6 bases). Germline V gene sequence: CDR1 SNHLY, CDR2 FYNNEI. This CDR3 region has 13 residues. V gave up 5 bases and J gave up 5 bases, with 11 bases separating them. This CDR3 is CASSPRLGDTQYF. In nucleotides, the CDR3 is TGTGCCAGCAGTCCTAGACTAGGAGATACGCAGTATTTT.

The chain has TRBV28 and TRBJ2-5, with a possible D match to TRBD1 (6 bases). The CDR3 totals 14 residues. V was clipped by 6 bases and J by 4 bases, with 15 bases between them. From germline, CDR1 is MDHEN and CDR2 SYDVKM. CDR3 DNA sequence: TGTGCCAGCAGCCGCGAGGGGGTGGGAGAGACCCAGTACTTC. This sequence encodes CASSREGVGETQYF.

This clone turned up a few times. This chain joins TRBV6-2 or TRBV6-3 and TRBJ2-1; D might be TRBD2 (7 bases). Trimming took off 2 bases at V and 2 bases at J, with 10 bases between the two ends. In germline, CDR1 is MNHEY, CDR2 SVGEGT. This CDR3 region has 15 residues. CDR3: CASSYEGGPYNEQFF. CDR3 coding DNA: TGTGCCAGCAGTTACGAGGGGGGGCCCTACAATGAGCAGTTCTTC.

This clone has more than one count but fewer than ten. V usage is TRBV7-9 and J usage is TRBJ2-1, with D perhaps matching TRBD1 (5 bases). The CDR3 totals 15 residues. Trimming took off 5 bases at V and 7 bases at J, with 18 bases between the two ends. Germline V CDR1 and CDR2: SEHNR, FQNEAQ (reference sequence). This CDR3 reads CASSPRYEPGNEQFF. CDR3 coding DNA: TGTGCCAGCAGCCCCCGTTACGAGCCAGGGAATGAGCAGTTCTTC.

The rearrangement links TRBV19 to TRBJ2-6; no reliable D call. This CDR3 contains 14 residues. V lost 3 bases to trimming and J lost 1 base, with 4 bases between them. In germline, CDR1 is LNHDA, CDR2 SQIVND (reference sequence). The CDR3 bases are TGTGCCAGTAGTATCTCTTCTGGGGCCAACGTCCTGACTTTC. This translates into CASSISSGANVLTF.

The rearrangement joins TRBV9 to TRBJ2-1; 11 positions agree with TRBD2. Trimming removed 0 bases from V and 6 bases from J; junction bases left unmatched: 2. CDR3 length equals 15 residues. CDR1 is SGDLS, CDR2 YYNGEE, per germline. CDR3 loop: CASSVGGTSGNEQFF. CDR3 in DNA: TGTGCCAGCAGCGTAGGAGGGACTAGCGGCAATGAGCAGTTCTTC.

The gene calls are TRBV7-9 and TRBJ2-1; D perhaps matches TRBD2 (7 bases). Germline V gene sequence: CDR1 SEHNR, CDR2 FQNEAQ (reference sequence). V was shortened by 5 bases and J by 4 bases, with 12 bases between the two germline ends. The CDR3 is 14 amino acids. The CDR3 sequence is CASSGRGLYNEQFF. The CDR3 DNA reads TGTGCCAGCAGCGGGCGGGGGCTATACAATGAGCAGTTCTTC.

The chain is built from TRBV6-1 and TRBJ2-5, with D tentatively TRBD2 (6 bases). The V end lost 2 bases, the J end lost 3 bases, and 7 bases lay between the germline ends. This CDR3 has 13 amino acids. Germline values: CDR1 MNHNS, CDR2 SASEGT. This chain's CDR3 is CASSEWEEETQYF. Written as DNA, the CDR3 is TGTGCCAGCAGTGAATGGGAGGAAGAGACCCAGTACTTC.

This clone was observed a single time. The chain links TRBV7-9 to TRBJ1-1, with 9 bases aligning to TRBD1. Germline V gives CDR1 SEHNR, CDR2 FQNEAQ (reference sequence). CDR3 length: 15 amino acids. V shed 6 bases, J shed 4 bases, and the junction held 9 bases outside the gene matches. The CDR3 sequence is CASRDNRGPFTEAFF. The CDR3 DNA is TGTGCCAGCAGGGACAACAGGGGGCCGTTCACTGAAGCTTTCTTT.

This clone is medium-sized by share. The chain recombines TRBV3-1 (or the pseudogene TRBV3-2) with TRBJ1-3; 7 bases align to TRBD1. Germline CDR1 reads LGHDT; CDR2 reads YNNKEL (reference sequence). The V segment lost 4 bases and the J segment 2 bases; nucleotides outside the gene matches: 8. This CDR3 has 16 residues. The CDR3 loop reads CASSLTHRGAGNTIYF. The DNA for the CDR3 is TGTGCCAGCAGCCTCACCCACAGGGGTGCTGGAAACACCATATATTTT.

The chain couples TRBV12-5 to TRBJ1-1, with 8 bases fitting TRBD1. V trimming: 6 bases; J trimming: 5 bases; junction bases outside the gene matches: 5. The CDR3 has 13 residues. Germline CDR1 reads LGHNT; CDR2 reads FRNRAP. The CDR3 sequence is CASGPGGGTEAFF. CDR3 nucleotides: TGTGCTAGTGGCCCAGGGGGCGGGACTGAAGCTTTCTTT.

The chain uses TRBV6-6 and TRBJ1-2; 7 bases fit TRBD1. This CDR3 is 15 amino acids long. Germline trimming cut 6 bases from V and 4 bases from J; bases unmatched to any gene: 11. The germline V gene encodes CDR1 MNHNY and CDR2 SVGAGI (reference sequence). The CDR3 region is CASSSGDSRSYGYTF. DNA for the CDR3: TGTGCCAGCAGCTCGGGGGACAGCCGTTCCTATGGCTACACCTTC.

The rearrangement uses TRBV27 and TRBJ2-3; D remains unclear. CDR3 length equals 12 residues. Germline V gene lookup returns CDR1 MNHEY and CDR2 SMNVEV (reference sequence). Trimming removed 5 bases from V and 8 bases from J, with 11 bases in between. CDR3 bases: TGTGCCAGCAGTCTTGGGCGTTCTACGCAGTATTTT. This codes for CASSLGRSTQYF.

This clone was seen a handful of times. CDR3: CASSVQVNTGELFF. The CDR3 DNA reads as TGTGCCAGCAGCGTACAGGTCAACACCGGGGAGCTGTTTTTT. This chain links TRBV7-2 with TRBJ2-2; D may be TRBD1 (5 bases). Trimming stripped 5 bases from V and 2 bases from J, with 9 bases between. CDR1 is SGHTA, CDR2 FQGNSA, per germline. The CDR3 length is 14 residues.

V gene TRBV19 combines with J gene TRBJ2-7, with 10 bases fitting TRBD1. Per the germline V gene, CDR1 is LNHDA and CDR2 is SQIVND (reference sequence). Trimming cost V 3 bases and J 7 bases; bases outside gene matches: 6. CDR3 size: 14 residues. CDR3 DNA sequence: TGTGCCAGTAGTATGAGAGGACAGGGGGGAGAGCAGTACTTC. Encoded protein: CASSMRGQGGEQYF. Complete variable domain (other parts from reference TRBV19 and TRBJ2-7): DGGITQSPKYLFRKEGQNVTLSCEQNLNHDAMYWYRQDPGQGLRLIYYSQIVNDFQKGDIAEGYSVSREKKESFPLTVTSAQKNPTAFYLCASSMRGQGGEQYFGPGTRLTVT.

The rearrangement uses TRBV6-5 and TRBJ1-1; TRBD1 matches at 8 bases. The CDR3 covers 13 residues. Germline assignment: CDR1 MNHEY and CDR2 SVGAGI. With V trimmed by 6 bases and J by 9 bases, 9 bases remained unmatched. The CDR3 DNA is TGTGCCAGCAGGACGGACAGGGAATCACAAGCTTTCTTT. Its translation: CASRTDRESQAFF.

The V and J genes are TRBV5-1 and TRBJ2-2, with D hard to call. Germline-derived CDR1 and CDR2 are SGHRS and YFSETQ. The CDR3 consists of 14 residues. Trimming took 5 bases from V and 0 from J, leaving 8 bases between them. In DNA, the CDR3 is TGCGCCAGCAGTTTCTTATCGAACACCGGGGAGCTGTTTTTT. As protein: CASSFLSNTGELFF.